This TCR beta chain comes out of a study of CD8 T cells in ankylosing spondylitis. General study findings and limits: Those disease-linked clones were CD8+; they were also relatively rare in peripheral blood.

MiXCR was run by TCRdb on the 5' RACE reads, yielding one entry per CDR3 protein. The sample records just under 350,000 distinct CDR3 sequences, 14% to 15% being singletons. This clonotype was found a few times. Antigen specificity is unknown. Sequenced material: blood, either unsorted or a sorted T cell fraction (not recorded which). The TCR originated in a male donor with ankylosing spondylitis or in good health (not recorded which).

The CDR3 spells CASSWTREVPMSYTF. The CDR3 DNA is TGTGCCAGCAGCTGGACTCGGGAGGTTCCAATGAGCTACACCTTC. This chain links TRBV7-9 with TRBJ1-2, with D unclear. Germline values: CDR1 SEHNR, CDR2 FQNEAQ (reference sequence). V was trimmed by 4 bases and J by 9 bases, leaving 21 bases between them. There are 15 residues in the CDR3.